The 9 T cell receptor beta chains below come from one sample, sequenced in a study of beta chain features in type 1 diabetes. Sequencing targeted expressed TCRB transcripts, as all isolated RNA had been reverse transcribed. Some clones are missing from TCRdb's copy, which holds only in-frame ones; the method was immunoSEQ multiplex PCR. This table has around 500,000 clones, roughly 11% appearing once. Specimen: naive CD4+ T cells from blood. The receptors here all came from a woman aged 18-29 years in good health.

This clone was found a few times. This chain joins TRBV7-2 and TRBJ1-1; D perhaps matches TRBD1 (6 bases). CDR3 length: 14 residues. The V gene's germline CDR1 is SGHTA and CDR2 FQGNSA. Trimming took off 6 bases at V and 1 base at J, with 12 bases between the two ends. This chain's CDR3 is CASRGQSKNTEAFF. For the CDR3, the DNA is TGTGCCAGCAGAGGACAGTCCAAGAACACTGAAGCTTTCTTT.

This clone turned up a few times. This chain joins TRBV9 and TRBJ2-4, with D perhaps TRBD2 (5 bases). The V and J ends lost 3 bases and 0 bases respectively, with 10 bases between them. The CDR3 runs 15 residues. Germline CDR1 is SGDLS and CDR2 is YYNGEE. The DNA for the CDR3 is TGTGCCAGCAGCGGCAGCGGATTAGCCAAAAACATTCAGTACTTC. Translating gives CASSGSGLAKNIQYF.

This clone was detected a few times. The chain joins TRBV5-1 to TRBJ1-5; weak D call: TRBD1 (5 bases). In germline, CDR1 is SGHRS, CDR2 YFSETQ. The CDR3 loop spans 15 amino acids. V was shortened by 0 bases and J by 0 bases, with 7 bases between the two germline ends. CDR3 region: CASSLGGISNQPQHF. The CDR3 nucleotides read TGCGCCAGCAGCTTGGGGGGCATTAGCAATCAGCCCCAGCATTTT.

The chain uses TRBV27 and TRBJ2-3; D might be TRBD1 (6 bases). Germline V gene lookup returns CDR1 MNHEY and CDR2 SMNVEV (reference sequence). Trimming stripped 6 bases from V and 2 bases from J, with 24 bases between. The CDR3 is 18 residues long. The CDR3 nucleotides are TGTGCCAGCAGGCGTCGGGACGGTCTGGACAGCTACACAGATACGCAGTATTTT. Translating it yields CASRRRDGLDSYTDTQYF.

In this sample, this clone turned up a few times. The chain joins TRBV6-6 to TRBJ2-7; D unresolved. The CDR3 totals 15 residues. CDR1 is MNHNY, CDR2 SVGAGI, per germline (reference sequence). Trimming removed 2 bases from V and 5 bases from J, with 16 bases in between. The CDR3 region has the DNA TGTGCCAGCAGTTACGATGCGGCCCAGAGGAACGAGCAGTACTTC. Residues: CASSYDAAQRNEQYF.

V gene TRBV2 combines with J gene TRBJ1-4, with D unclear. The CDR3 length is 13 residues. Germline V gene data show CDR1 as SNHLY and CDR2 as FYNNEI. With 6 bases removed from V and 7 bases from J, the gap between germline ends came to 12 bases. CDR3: CASRSYIGEKLFF. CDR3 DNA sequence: TGTGCCAGCAGGTCGTACATCGGTGAAAAACTGTTTTTT. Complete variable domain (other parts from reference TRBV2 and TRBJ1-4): EPEVTQTPSHQVTQMGQEVILRCVPISNHLYFYWYRQILGQKVEFLVSFYNNEISEKSEIFDDQFSVERPDGSNFTLKIRSTKLEDSAMYFCASRSYIGEKLFFGSGTQLSVL.

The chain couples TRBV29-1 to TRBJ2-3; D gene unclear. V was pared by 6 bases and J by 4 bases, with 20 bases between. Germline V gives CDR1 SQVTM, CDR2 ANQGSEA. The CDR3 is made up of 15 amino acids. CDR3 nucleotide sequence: TGCAGCGTAGAGAGGTTGGATAAAGGGTCAGATACGCAGTATTTT. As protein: CSVERLDKGSDTQYF.

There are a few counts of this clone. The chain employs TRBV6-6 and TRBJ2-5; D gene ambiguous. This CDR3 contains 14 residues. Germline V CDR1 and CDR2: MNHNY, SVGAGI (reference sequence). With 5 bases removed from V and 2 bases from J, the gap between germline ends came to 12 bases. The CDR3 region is CASSRGLGQETQYF. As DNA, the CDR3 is TGTGCCAGCAGTCGTGGCCTAGGGCAAGAGACCCAGTACTTC.

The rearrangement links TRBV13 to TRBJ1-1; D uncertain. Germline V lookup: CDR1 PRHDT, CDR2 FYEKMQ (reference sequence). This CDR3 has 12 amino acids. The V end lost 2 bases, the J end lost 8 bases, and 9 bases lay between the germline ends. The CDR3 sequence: CASSLTRAEAFF. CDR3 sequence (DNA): TGTGCCAGCAGCTTAACGCGGGCGGAAGCTTTCTTT.